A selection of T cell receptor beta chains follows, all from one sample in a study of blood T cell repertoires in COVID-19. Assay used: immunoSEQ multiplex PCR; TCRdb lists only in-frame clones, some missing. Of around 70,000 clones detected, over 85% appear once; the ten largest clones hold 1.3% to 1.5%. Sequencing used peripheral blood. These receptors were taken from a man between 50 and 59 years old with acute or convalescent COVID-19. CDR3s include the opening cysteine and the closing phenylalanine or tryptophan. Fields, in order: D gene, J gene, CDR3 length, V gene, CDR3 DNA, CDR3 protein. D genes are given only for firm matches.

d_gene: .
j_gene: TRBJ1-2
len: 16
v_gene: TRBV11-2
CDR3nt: TGTGCCAGCAGCACGCGACAGGAGACTGGAAACTATGGCTACACCTTC
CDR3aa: CASSTRQETGNYGYTF

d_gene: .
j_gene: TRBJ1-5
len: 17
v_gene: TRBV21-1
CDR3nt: TGTGCCAGCAGCTTCTCTCCGACAGCCTATAGCAATCAGCCCCAGCATTTT
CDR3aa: CASSFSPTAYSNQPQHF

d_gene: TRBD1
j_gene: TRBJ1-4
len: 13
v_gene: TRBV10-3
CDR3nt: TGTGCCATCAACAGGGGGCGCGATGAAAAACTGTTTTTT
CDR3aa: CAINRGRDEKLFF

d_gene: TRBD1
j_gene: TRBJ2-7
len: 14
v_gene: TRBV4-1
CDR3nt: TGCGCCAGCAGCCAAAGACAGGGGGCTTACGAGCAGTACTTC
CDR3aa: CASSQRQGAYEQYF

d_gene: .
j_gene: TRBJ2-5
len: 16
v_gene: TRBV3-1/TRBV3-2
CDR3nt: TGTGCCAGCAGCCCTGGCCAATTCCACTACGGGGAGACCCAGTACTTC
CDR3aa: CASSPGQFHYGETQYF

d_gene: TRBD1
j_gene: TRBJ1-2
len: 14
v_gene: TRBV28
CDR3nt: TGTGCCAGCAGCGAAACAGGGGGGTTCTATGGCTACACCTTC
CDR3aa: CASSETGGFYGYTF

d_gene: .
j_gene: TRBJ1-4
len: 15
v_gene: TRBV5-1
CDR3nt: TGCGCCAGCAACCCTGGGGGGGACCCGTATGAAAAACTGTTTTTT
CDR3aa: CASNPGGDPYEKLFF

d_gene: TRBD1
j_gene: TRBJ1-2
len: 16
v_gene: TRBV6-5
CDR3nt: TGTGCCAGCAGTTACACATCGGGACAGGGGGCATATGGCTACACCTTC
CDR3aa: CASSYTSGQGAYGYTF

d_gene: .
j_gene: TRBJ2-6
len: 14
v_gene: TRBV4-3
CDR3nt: TGCGCCAGCAGCCAAGCCGCTGGGGCCAACGTCCTGACTTTC
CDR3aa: CASSQAAGANVLTF

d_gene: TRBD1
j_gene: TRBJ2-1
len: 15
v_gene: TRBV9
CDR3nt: TGTGCCAGCAGCGTAGCGGGACAGGGTTACAATGAGCAGTTCTTC
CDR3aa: CASSVAGQGYNEQFF